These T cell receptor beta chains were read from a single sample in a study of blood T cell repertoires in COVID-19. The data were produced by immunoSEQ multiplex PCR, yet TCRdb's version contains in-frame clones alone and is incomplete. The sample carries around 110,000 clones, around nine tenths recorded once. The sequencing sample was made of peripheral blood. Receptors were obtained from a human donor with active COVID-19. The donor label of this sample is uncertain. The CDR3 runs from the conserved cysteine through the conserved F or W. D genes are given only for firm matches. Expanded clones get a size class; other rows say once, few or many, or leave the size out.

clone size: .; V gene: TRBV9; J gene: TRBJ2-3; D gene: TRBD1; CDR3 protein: CASSVVPHHVDRGSHTDTQYF; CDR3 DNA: TGTGCCAGCAGCGTAGTGCCCCACCACGTAGACAGGGGGTCACACACAGATACGCAGTATTTT
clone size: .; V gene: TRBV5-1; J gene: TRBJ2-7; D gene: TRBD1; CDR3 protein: CASSLGQGAYEQYF; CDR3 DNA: TGCGCCAGCAGCTTGGGGCAGGGGGCCTACGAGCAGTACTTC
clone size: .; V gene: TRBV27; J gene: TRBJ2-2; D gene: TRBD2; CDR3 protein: CASSFRLAGGTGELFF; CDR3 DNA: TGTGCCAGCAGTTTCCGGCTAGCGGGGGGAACCGGGGAGCTGTTTTTT
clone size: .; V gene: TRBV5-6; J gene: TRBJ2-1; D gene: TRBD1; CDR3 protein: CASSLFRLTGVYEQFF; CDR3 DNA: TGTGCCAGCAGCCTATTCCGTCTGACAGGGGTCTATGAGCAGTTCTTC
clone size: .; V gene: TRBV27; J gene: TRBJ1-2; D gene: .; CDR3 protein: CASSPPGSSGYTF; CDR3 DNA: TGTGCCAGCAGTCCCCCGGGGTCCAGTGGCTACACCTTC
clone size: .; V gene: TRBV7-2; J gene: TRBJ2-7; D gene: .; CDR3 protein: CASTFRGGWGHEQYF; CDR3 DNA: TGTGCCAGCACTTTCCGAGGGGGTTGGGGTCACGAGCAGTACTTC
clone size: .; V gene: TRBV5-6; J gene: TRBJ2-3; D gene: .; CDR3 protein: CASSPGIYTDTQYF; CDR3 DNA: TGTGCCAGCAGCCCCGGGATTTACACAGATACGCAGTATTTT
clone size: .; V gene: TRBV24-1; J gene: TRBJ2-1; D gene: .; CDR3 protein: CATSDGGSGNEQFF; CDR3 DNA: TGTGCCACCAGTGACGGAGGAAGTGGCAATGAGCAGTTCTTC
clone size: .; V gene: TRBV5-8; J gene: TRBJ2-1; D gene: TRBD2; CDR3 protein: CASSPERGIPYNEQFF; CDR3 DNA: TGTGCCAGCAGCCCGGAGCGGGGCATCCCCTACAATGAGCAGTTCTTC
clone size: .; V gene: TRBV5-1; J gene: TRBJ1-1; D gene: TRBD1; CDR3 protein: CASSLALSGGPGIEAFF; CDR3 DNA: TGCGCCAGCAGCTTGGCCTTGTCAGGGGGCCCTGGCATTGAAGCTTTCTTT
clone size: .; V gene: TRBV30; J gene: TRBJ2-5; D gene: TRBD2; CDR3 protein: CAWAGLAGTQYF; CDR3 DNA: TGTGCCTGGGCGGGACTAGCAGGGACCCAGTACTTC
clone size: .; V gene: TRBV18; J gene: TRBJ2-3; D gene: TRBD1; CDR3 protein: CASSPEDRGPGDTQYF; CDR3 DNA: TGTGCCAGCTCACCAGAGGACAGGGGGCCGGGAGATACGCAGTATTTT
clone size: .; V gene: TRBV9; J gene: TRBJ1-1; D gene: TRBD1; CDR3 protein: CASSVRQGGTEAFF; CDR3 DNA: TGTGCCAGCAGCGTAAGACAGGGAGGCACTGAAGCTTTCTTT
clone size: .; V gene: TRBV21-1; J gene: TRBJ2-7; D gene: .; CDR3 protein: CASEKAHPSYEQYF; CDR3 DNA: TGTGCCAGCGAGAAAGCCCATCCATCGTACGAGCAGTACTTC
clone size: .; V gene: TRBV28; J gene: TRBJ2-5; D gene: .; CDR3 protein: CASSLITSRSRTQYF; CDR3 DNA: TGTGCCAGCAGTTTAATAACTAGTCGATCCAGGACCCAGTACTTC
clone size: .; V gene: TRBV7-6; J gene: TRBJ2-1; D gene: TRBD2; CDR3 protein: CASSPRLAGWINEQFF; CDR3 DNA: TGTGCCAGCAGCCCCCGATTAGCGGGGTGGATCAATGAGCAGTTCTTC
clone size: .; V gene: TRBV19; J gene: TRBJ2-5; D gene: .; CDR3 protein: CASSMVGDQETQYF; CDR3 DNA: TGTGCCAGTAGTATGGTCGGGGATCAAGAGACCCAGTACTTC
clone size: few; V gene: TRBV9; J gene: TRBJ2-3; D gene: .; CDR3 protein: CASSVGEGFTDTQYF; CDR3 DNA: TGTGCCAGCAGCGTAGGCGAGGGATTCACAGATACGCAGTATTTT
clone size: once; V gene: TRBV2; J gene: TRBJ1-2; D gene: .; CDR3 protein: CASSQGVGGDYGYTF; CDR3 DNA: TGTGCCAGCAGTCAGGGAGTCGGGGGGGACTATGGCTACACCTTC
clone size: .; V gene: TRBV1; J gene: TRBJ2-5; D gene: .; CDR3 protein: CTSSQDSRERRGQETQYF; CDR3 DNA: TGCACCAGCAGCCAAGATAGCCGAGAAAGAAGGGGGCAAGAGACCCAGTACTTC
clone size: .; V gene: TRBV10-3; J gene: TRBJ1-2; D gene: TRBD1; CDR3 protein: CAISDQTGPNYGYTF; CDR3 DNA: TGTGCCATCAGTGACCAGACAGGGCCAAACTATGGCTACACCTTC
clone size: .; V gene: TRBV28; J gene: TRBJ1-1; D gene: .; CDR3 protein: CASGGRSEAFF; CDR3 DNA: TGTGCCAGCGGTGGTAGATCTGAAGCTTTCTTT
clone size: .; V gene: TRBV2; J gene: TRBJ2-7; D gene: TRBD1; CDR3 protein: CASWQGAIEQYF; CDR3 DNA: TGTGCCAGCTGGCAGGGGGCGATTGAGCAGTACTTC
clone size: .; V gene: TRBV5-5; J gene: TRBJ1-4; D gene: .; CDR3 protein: CATTETTNEKLFF; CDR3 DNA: TGTGCCACGACAGAGACAACTAATGAAAAACTGTTTTTT
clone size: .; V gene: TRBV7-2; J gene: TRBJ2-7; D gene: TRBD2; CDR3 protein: CASSYGTSGYYPPYEQYF; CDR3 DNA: TGTGCCAGCAGCTACGGGACTAGCGGATATTATCCACCCTACGAGCAGTACTTC
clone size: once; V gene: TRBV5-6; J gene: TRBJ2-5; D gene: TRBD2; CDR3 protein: CASSLVSGGFGTQYF; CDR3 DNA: TGTGCCAGCAGCTTGGTTAGCGGGGGGTTTGGGACCCAGTACTTC
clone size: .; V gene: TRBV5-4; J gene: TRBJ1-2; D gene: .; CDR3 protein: CASSPPGLGYGGYTF; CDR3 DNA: TGTGCCAGCAGCCCTCCGGGGTTAGGATATGGTGGCTACACCTTC